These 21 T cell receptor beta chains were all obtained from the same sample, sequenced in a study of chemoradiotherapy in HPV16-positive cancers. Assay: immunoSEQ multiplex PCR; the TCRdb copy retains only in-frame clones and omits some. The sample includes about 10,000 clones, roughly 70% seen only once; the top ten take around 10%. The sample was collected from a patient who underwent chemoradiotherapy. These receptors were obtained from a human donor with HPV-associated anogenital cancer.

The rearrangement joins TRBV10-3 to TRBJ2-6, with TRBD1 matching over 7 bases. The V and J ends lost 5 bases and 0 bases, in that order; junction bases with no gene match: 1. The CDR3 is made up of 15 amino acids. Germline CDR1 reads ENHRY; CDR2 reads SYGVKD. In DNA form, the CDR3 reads TGTGCCATCAGTCGGGACAGCTCTGGGGCCAACGTCCTGACTTTC. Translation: CAISRDSSGANVLTF.

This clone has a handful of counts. The CDR3 DNA follows: TGTGCCACCAGAAACCAGGGTCGGGCCGAGCAGTACTTC. Translated, it gives CATRNQGRAEQYF. The chain is built from TRBV15 and TRBJ2-7, with a weak D call TRBD1 (5 bases). The length of the CDR3 is 13 residues. The ends were cut back, 6 bases at V and 6 bases at J, with 15 bases in the middle. The germline V gene encodes CDR1 LNHNV and CDR2 YYDKDF (reference sequence). The full variable domain, in which reference TRBV15 and TRBJ2-7 provide the parts outside the CDR3, is DAMVIQNPRYQVTQFGKPVTLSCSQTLNHNVMYWYQQKSSQAPKLLFHYYDKDFNNEADTPDNFQSRRPNTSFCFLDIRSPGLGDTAMYLCATRNQGRAEQYFGPGTRLTVT.

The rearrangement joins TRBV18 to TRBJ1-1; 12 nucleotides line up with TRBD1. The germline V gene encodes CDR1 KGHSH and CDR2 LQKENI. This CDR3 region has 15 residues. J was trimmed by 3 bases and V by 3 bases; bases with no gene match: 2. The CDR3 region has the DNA TGTGCCAGCTCACCGGGGACAGGGGGCCACACTGAAGCTTTCTTT. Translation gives CASSPGTGGHTEAFF.

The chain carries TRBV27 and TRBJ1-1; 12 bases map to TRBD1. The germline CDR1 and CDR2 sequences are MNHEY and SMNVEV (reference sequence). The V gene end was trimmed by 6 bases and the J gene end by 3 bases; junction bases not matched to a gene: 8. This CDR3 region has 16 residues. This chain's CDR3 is CASRRPGQGAHTEAFF. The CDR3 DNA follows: TGTGCCAGCAGACGACCGGGACAGGGGGCGCACACTGAAGCTTTCTTT.

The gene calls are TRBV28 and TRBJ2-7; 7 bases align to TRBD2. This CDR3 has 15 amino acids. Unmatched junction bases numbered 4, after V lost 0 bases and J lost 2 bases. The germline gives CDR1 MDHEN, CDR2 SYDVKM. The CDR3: CASSLWASGTYEQYF. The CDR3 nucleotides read TGTGCCAGCAGTTTATGGGCTAGCGGAACCTACGAGCAGTACTTC. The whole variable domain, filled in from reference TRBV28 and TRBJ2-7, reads DVKVTQSSRYLVKRTGEKVFLECVQDMDHENMFWYRQDPGLGLRLIYFSYDVKMKEKGDIPEGYSVSREKKERFSLILESASTNQTSMYLCASSLWASGTYEQYFGPGTRLTVT.

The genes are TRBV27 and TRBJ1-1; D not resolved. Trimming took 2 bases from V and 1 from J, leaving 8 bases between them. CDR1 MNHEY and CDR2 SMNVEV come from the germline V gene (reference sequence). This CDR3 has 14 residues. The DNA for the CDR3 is TGTGCCAGCAGTTTAAGGGAGTCGAACACTGAAGCTTTCTTT. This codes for CASSLRESNTEAFF.

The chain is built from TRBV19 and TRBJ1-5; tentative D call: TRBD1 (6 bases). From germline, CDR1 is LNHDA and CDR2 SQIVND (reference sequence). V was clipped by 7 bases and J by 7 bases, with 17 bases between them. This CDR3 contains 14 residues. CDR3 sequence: CASKTTGRVQPQHF. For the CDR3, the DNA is TGTGCCAGTAAAACAACAGGGCGAGTCCAGCCCCAGCATTTT.

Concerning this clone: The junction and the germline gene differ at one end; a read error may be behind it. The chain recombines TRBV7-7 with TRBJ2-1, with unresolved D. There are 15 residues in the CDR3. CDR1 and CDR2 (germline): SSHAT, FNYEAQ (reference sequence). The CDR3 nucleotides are TGTGCTAGCAGCTTATACTTGTCCTCCTACAATGAGCAGTTCTTC. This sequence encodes CASSLYLSSYNEQFF.

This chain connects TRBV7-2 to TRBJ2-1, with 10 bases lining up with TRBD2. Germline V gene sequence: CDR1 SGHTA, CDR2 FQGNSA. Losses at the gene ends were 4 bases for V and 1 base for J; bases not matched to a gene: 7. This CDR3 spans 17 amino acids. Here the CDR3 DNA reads TGTGCCAGCAGCTCTAAAAGCGGGAGGGAGTCCTACAATGAGCAGTTCTTC. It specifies CASSSKSGRESYNEQFF.

The CDR3 loop reads CASRGGTARTEAFF. For the CDR3, the DNA is TGTGCCAGCAGGGGGGGGACGGCGAGGACTGAAGCTTTCTTT. The chain recombines TRBV28 with TRBJ1-1; D is perhaps TRBD1 (5 bases). The CDR3 covers 14 residues. V was shortened by 6 bases and J by 5 bases, with 16 bases between the two germline ends. The germline gives CDR1 MDHEN, CDR2 SYDVKM. The full variable domain, with the rest looked up from reference TRBV28 and TRBJ1-1, is DVKVTQSSRYLVKRTGEKVFLECVQDMDHENMFWYRQDPGLGLRLIYFSYDVKMKEKGDIPEGYSVSREKKERFSLILESASTNQTSMYLCASRGGTARTEAFFGQGTRLTVV.

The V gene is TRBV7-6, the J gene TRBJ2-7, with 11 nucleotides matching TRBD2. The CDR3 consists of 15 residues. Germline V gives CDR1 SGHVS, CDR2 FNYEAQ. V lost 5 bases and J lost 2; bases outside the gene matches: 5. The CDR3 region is CASSLRTSGPYEQYF. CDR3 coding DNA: TGTGCCAGCAGCCTCCGGACTAGCGGGCCCTACGAGCAGTACTTC.

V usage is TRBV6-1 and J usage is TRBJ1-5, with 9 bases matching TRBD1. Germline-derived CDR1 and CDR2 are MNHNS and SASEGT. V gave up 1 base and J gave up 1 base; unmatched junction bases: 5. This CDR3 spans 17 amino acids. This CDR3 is CASSEVGQGVSNQPQHF. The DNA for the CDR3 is TGTGCCAGCAGTGAAGTGGGACAGGGAGTGAGCAATCAGCCCCAGCATTTT.

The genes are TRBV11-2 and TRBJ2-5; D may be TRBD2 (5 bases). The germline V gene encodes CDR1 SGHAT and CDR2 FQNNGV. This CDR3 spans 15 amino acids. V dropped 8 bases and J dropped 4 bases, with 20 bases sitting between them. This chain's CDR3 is CASSGGGEPGETQYF. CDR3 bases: TGTGCCAGCTCCGGAGGTGGCGAGCCCGGAGAGACCCAGTACTTC.

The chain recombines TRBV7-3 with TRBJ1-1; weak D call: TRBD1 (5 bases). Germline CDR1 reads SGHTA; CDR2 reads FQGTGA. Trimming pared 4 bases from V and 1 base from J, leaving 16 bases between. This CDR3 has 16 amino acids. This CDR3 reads CASSSETADTNTEAFF. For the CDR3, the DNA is TGTGCCAGCAGCTCAGAAACAGCGGACACGAACACTGAAGCTTTCTTT.

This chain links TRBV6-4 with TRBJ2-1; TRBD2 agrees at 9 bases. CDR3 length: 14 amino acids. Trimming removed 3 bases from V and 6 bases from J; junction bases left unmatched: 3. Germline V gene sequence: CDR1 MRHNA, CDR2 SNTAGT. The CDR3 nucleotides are TGTGCCAGCAGTGAGGGTAGCGGGAGCAATGAGCAGTTCTTC. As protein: CASSEGSGSNEQFF.

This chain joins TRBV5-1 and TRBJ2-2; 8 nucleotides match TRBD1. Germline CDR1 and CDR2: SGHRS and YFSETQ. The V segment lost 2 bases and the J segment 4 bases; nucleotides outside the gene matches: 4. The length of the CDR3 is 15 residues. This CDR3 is CASSFTGGITGELFF. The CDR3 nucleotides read TGCGCCAGCAGCTTCACAGGGGGTATCACCGGGGAGCTGTTTTTT.

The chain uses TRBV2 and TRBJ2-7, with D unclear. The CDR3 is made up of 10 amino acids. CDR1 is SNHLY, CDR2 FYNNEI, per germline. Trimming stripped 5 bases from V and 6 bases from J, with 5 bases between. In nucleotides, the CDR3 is TGTGCCAGCAGTTCGCGCGAGCAGTACTTC. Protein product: CASSSREQYF.

The CDR3 region is CASSLSGGDIQYF. CDR3 sequence (DNA): TGTGCCAGCAGCTTATCAGGGGGGGACATTCAGTACTTC. The V and J genes are TRBV13 and TRBJ2-4, with D tentatively TRBD1 or TRBD2 (7 bases each). The V and J ends lost 2 bases and 8 bases respectively, with 10 bases between them. The CDR3 length is 13 residues. Per the germline V gene, CDR1 is PRHDT and CDR2 is FYEKMQ (reference sequence). The whole variable domain, filled in from reference TRBV13 and TRBJ2-4, reads AAGVIQSPRHLIKEKRETATLKCYPIPRHDTVYWYQQGPGQDPQFLISFYEKMQSDKGSIPDRFSAQQFSDYHSELNMSSLELGDSALYFCASSLSGGDIQYFGAGTRLSVL.

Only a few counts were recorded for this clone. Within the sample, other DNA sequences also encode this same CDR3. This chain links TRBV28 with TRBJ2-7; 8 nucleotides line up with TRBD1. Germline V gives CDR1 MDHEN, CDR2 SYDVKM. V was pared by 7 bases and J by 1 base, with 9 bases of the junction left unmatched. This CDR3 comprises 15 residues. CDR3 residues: CASNTRGTGSYEQYF. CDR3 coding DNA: TGTGCCAGCAACACTCGCGGGACAGGTTCCTACGAGCAGTACTTC.

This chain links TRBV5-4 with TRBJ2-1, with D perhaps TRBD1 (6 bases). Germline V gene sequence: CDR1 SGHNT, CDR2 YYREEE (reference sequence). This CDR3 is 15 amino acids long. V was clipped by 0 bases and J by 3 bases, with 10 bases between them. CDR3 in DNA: TGTGCCAGCAGCTTGGTAGACAGGATCTACAATGAGCAGTTCTTC. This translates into CASSLVDRIYNEQFF.

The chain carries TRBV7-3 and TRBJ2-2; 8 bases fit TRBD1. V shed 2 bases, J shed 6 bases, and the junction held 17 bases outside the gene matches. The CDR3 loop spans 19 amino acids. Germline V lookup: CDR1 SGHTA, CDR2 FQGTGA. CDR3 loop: CASSLSINRQGPTSGELFF. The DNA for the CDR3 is TGTGCCAGCAGCTTATCGATCAACCGACAGGGGCCGACCTCCGGGGAGCTGTTTTTT.